Below are 11 T cell receptor beta chains sequenced from a single sample in a study of identical twins. Using its own MiXCR run on the 5' RACE reads, TCRdb lists one record per CDR3 protein. The sample consists of about 240,000 distinct CDR3 sequences, over 9.5% of them appearing once. The specimen was memory T cells sorted from blood. The receptors here all came from a man in his fifties or sixties in good health.

This clonotype was detected many times. V usage is TRBV11-3 and J usage is TRBJ2-7; D perhaps matches TRBD1 (6 bases). CDR1 is SGHNT, CDR2 YENEEA, per germline. This CDR3 comprises 21 residues. The ends were cut back, 3 bases at V and 3 bases at J, with 33 bases in the middle. CDR3 protein: CASSFRGQGIRRSSALYEQYF. The CDR3 DNA sequence: TGTGCCAGCAGCTTCCGGGGACAAGGTATTAGGCGATCCTCAGCCCTCTACGAGCAGTACTTC.

This clonotype was seen only a few times. V and J are TRBV20-1 and TRBJ1-5; 8 bases agree with TRBD1. Germline CDR1 DFQATT, CDR2 SNEGSKA (reference sequence). This CDR3 contains 12 residues. Unmatched junction bases numbered 1, after V lost 2 bases and J lost 7 bases. The CDR3 coding sequence is TGCAGTGCTAGAACAGGGGGGCAGCCCCAGCATTTT. It encodes CSARTGGQPQHF.

This clonotype has a count of ten or more. The chain combines TRBV12-3 or TRBV12-4 with TRBJ2-7; weak D call: TRBD2 (6 bases). The CDR3 length is 14 residues. The V gene lost 5 bases and the J gene lost 2 bases, with 13 bases spanning the gap. CDR3 loop: CASSLGGDPYEQYF. As DNA, the CDR3 is TGTGCCAGCAGTCTAGGAGGGGATCCCTACGAGCAGTACTTC.

This clonotype was counted at least ten times. The rearrangement uses TRBV5-1 and TRBJ2-7; the match to TRBD1 covers 8 bases. The ends lost 6 bases at V and 2 bases at J; junction bases unmatched: 7. This CDR3 spans 14 amino acids. Germline-derived CDR1 and CDR2 are SGHRS and YFSETQ. The DNA of the CDR3 is TGCGCCAGCACGAAGGACAGGGCTCCCTACGAGCAGTACTTC. It translates to CASTKDRAPYEQYF.

This clonotype was observed at least ten times. This chain links TRBV18 with TRBJ1-3, with D possibly TRBD1 on 5 matching bases. Germline V gene sequence: CDR1 KGHSH, CDR2 LQKENI. This CDR3 is 16 amino acids long. Trimming removed 6 bases from V and 4 bases from J, with 19 bases in between. The CDR3 loop reads CASSPMGGTRGNTIYF. The CDR3 DNA is TGTGCCAGCTCCCCCATGGGGGGGACGAGAGGAAACACCATATATTTT.

This clonotype has a count of ten or more. This chain joins TRBV20-1 and TRBJ1-5; D is undetermined. Germline loops: CDR1 DFQATT, CDR2 SNEGSKA (reference sequence). The germline V and J ends were trimmed by 1 base and 0 bases, with 10 bases remaining between them. This CDR3 has 15 amino acids. As DNA, the CDR3 is TGCAGTGCTAGAGCGAGTTCAGATAGCAATCAGCCCCAGCATTTT. Its protein is CSARASSDSNQPQHF.

The CDR3 loop reads CSARGGLAGALSYEQYF. CDR3 DNA: TGCAGTGCTAGAGGAGGACTAGCGGGGGCCCTCTCCTACGAGCAGTACTTC. The chain is built from TRBV20-1 and TRBJ2-7; the match to TRBD2 covers 13 bases. Germline V CDR1 and CDR2: DFQATT, SNEGSKA (reference sequence). CDR3 length equals 17 residues. The ends lost 1 base at V and 0 bases at J; junction bases unmatched: 6.

This clonotype was picked up many times. The chain links TRBV11-2 to TRBJ2-1; TRBD2 matches at 12 bases. Losses at the gene ends were 3 bases for V and 6 bases for J; bases not matched to a gene: 6. This CDR3 contains 16 residues. CDR1 SGHAT and CDR2 FQNNGV come from the germline V gene. CDR3 DNA sequence: TGTGCCAGCAGCTTCCTAGCGGGAGGGAGGACCAATGAGCAGTTCTTC. It translates to CASSFLAGGRTNEQFF.

This clonotype appeared a single time. An end of the junction does not agree with germline; a read error may underlie this. The chain employs TRBV12-3 or TRBV12-4 and TRBJ2-2; 7 bases fit TRBD2. CDR3 size: 18 residues. The CDR3: CASSQLKGGSFNTGGLFF. CDR3 in DNA: TGTGCCAGCAGTCAACTAAAGGGCGGGAGTTTCAACACCGGGGGGCTGTTTTTT.

The V and J genes are TRBV20-1 and TRBJ1-1; D uncertain. The CDR3 loop spans 12 amino acids. V was cut by 3 bases and J by 1 base, with 6 bases left in between. Germline V lookup: CDR1 DFQATT, CDR2 SNEGSKA (reference sequence). The CDR3 sequence is CSASRSNTEAFF. DNA for the CDR3: TGCAGTGCTAGTCGGTCGAACACTGAAGCTTTCTTT.

This clonotype was found many times. This sequence joins TRBV5-6 and TRBJ2-7; 10 nucleotides agree with TRBD2. Per germline, CDR1 SGHDT and CDR2 YYEEEE. The CDR3 spans 15 residues. Losses at the gene ends were 2 bases for V and 0 bases for J; bases not matched to a gene: 2. Written as DNA, the CDR3 is TGTGCCAGCAGCTTATTAGCGGGAGGCTCCTACGAGCAGTACTTC. Amino acids: CASSLLAGGSYEQYF.